Shown below are 2 T cell receptor beta chains from a single sample sequenced in a study of T cells after yellow fever vaccination. TCRdb passed the 5' RACE reads through MiXCR, listing each CDR3 protein once. The sample lists just over 300,000 distinct CDR3 sequences, 3.6% occurring once. The sequencing used PBMCs, collected on the day of the yellow fever booster vaccination. All receptors come from a man between 18 and 35 years old who received the YFV17D yellow fever vaccine.

This clonotype was found many times. V is TRBV7-2 and J is TRBJ2-3, with D possibly TRBD1 on 6 matching bases. CDR3 length: 15 residues. V was cut by 5 bases and J by 2 bases, with 14 bases left in between. From germline, CDR1 is SGHTA and CDR2 FQGNSA. The CDR3 DNA is TGTGCCAGCAGCATAGGCGCAGGGGACACAGATACGCAGTATTTT. This encodes CASSIGAGDTDTQYF.

This clonotype was recorded at least ten times. V gene TRBV10-2 combines with J gene TRBJ2-1; the D gene is possibly TRBD2 (5 bases). The CDR3 runs to 15 residues. The germline gives CDR1 WSHSY, CDR2 SAAADI. The V gene lost 6 bases and the J gene lost 5 bases, with 17 bases spanning the gap. The CDR3 sequence is CASRVPELAHNEQFF. The CDR3 DNA sequence: TGCGCCAGCAGGGTCCCGGAGCTAGCTCACAATGAGCAGTTCTTC.